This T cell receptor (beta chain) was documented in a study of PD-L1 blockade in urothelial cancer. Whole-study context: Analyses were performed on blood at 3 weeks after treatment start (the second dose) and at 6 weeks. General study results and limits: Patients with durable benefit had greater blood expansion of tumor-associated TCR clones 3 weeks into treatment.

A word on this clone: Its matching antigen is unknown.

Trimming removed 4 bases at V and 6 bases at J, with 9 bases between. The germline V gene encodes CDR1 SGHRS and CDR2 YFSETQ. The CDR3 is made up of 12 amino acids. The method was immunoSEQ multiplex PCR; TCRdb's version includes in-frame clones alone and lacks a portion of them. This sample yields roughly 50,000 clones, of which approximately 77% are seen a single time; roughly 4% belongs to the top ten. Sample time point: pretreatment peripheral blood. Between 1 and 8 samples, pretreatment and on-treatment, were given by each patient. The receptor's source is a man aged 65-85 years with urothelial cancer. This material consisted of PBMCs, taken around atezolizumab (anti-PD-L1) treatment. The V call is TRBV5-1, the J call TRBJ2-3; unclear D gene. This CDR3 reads CASSQVIDTQYF. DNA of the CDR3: TGCGCCAGCAGCCAGGTGATCGATACGCAGTATTTT.